The source of this T cell receptor (beta chain) is a study of T cells in tuberculosis. The repertoire was sequenced with immunoSEQ multiplex PCR; TCRdb's copy has only in-frame clones and lacks some. The sample has tens of thousands of clones, more than 90% seen once. The CDR3 runs 14 residues. V was cut by 4 bases and J by 6 bases, with 16 bases left in between. CDR1 and CDR2 from the germline V gene are MNHEY and SVGAGI. The rearrangement joins TRBV6-5 to TRBJ2-7; a possible D gene is TRBD2 (5 bases). The sequencing input was PBMCs. The sequence came from a donor aged 10-29 years with latent tuberculosis or without tuberculosis infection. Some clones in this sample may be carry-over from other donors' samples. Here the CDR3 DNA reads TGTGCCAGCAGTTGGGCGGGTCCCGAGGGCGAGCAGTACTTC. It translates to CASSWAGPEGEQYF.